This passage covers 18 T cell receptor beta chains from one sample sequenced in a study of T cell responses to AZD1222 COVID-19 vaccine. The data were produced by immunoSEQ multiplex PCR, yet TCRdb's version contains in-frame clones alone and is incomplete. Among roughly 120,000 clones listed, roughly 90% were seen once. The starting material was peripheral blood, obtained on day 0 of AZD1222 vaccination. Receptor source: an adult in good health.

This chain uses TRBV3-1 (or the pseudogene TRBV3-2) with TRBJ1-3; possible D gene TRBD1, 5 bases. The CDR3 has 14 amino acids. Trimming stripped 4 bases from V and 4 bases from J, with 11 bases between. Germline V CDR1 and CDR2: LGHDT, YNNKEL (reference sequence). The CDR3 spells CASSLGTGGNTIYF. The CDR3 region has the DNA TGTGCCAGCAGCCTAGGGACCGGCGGAAACACCATATATTTT.

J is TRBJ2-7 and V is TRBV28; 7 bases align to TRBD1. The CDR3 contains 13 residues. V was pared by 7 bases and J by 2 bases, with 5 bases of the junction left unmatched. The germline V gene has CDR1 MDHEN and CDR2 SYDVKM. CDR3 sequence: CASTSQGPYEQYF. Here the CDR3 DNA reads TGTGCCAGCACATCACAGGGGCCCTACGAGCAGTACTTC.

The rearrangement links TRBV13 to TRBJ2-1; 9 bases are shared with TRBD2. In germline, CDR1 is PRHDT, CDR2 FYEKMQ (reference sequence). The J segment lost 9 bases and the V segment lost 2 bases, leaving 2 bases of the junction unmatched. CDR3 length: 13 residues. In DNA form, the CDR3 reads TGTGCCAGCAGCTTACTAGCGGGGTCTGAGCAGTTCTTC. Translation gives CASSLLAGSEQFF.

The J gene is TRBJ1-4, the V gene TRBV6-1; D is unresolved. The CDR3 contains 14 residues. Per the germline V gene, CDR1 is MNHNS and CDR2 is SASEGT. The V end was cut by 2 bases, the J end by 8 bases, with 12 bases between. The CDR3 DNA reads TGTGCCAGCAGTGAAACGACCCCAAGAGAAAAACTGTTTTTT. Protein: CASSETTPREKLFF.

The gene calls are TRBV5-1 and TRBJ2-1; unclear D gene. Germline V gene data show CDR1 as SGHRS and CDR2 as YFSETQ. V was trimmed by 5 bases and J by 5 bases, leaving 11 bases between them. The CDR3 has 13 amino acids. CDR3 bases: TGCGCCAGCAGAGGTGGGTCTAACAATGAGCAGTTCTTC. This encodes CASRGGSNNEQFF.

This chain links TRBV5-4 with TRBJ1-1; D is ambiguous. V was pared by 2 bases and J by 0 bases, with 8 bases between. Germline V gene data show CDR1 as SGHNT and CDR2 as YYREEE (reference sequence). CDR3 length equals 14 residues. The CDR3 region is CASSFERMNTEAFF. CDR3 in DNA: TGTGCCAGCAGCTTTGAACGGATGAACACTGAAGCTTTCTTT. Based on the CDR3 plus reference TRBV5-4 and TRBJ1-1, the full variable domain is ETGVTQSPTHLIKTRGQQVTLRCSSQSGHNTVSWYQQALGQGPQFIFQYYREEENGRGNFPPRFSGLQFPNYSSELNVNALELDDSALYLCASSFERMNTEAFFGQGTRLTVV.

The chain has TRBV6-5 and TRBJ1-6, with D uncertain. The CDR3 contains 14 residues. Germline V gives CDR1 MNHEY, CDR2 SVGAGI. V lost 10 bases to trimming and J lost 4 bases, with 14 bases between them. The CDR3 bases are TGTGCCACCTCGGTGGGCGGATATAATTCACCCCTCCACTTT. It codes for CATSVGGYNSPLHF.

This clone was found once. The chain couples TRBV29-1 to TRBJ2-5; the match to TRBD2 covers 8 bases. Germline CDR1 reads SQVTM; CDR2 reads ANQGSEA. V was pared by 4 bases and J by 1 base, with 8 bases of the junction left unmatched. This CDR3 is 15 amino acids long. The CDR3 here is CSVVIAGGFQETQYF. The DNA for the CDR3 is TGCAGCGTTGTAATCGCGGGGGGTTTCCAAGAGACCCAGTACTTC.

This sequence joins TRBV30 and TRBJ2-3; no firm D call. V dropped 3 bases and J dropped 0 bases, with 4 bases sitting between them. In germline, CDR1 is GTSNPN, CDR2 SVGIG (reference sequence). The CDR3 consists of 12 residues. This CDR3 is CAWRESTDTQYF. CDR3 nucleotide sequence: TGTGCCTGGAGGGAGAGCACAGATACGCAGTATTTT.

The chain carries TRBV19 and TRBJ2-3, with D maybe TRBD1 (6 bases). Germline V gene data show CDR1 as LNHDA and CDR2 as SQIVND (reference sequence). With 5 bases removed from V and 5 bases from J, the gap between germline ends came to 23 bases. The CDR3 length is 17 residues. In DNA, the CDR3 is TGTGCCAGTAGTGGGTTAGGGCAGGGGCCCCCCGGAGATACGCAGTATTTT. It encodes CASSGLGQGPPGDTQYF.

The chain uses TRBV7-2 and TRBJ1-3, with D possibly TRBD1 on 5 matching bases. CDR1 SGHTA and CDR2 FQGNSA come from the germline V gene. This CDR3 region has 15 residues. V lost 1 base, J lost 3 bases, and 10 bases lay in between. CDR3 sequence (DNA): TGTGCCAGCAGCTTAGGGCAGGGAGGTGGAAACACCATATATTTT. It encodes CASSLGQGGGNTIYF.

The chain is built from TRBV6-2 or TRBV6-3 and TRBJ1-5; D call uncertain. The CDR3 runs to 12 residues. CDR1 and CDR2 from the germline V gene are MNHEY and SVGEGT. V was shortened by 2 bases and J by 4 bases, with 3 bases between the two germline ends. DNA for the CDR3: TGTGCCAGCAGTTACCTAAATCAGCCCCAGCATTTT. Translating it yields CASSYLNQPQHF.

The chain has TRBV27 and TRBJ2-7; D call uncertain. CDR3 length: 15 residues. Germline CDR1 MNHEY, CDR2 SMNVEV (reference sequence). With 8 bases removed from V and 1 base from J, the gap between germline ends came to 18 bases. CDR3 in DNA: TGTGCCAGCCGCGAAACGGTCCCTTTTTCCTACGAGCAGTACTTC. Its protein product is CASRETVPFSYEQYF.

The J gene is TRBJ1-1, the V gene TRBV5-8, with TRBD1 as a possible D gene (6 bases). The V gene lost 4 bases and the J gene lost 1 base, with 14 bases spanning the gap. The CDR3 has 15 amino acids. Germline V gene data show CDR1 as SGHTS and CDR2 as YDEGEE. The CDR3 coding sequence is TGTGCCAGCAGCCCCGGACAGTACAAGAACACTGAAGCTTTCTTT. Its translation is CASSPGQYKNTEAFF.

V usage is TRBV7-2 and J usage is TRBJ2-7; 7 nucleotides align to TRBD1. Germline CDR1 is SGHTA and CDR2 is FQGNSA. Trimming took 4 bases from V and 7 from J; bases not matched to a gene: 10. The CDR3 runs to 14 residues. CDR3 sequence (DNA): TGTGCCAGCAGCTCACTGACAGGGCTTTGGGAGCAGTACTTC. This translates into CASSSLTGLWEQYF.

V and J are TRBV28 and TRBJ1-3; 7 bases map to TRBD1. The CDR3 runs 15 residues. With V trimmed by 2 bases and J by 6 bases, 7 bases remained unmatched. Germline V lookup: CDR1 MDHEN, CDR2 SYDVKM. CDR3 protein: CASSLIGTDSNTIYF. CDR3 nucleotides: TGTGCCAGCAGTTTAATAGGGACAGACTCAAACACCATATATTTT.

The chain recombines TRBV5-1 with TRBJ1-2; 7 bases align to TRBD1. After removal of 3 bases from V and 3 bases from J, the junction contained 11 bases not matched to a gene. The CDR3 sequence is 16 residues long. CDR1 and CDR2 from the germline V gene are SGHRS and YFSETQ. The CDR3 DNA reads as TGCGCCAGCAGCTCAACTCCGGGACAGTATCACTATGGCTACACCTTC. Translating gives CASSSTPGQYHYGYTF. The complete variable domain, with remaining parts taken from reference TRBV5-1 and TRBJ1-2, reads KAGVTQTPRYLIKTRGQQVTLSCSPISGHRSVSWYQQTPGQGLQFLFEYFSETQRNKGNFPGRFSGRQFSNSRSEMNVSTLELGDSALYLCASSSTPGQYHYGYTFGSGTRLTVV.

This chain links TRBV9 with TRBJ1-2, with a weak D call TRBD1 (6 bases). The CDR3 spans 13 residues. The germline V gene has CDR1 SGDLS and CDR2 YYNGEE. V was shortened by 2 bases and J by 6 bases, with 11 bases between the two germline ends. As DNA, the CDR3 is TGTGCCAGCAGCGTCACAGGGACGGATGGCTACACCTTC. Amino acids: CASSVTGTDGYTF. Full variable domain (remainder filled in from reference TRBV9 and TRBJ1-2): DSGVTQTPKHLITATGQRVTLRCSPRSGDLSVYWYQQSLDQGLQFLIQYYNGEERAKGNILERFSAQQFPDLHSELNLSSLELGDSALYFCASSVTGTDGYTFGSGTRLTVV.